The clone carrying this T cell receptor (beta chain) was seen a single time. The data were obtained in a study of T-cell reconstitution after alpha-beta-depleted transplantation in children. The CDR3 totals 15 residues. V trimming: 6 bases; J trimming: 2 bases; junction bases outside the gene matches: 4. Germline V gives CDR1 MDHEN, CDR2 SYDVKM. For TCRbeta, the library was prepared with unique molecular identifiers. TCRdb passed the PCR reads through MiXCR, listing each CDR3 protein once. Of 450,000 to 600,000 distinct CDR3 sequences in the sample, about 33% were seen once. The sample in question was PBMCs from the stem cell graft donor, obtained from the stem cell graft. This receptor was obtained from a human donor who donated a stem cell graft to a child with aplastic anemia. The chain combines TRBV28 with TRBJ1-5; 10 positions match TRBD1. CDR3 nucleotide sequence: TGTGCCAGCAGGACAGGGGGCCCGGGCAATCAGCCCCAGCATTTT. Translated: CASRTGGPGNQPQHF. Variable domain in full (rest from reference TRBV28 and TRBJ1-5): DVKVTQSSRYLVKRTGEKVFLECVQDMDHENMFWYRQDPGLGLRLIYFSYDVKMKEKGDIPEGYSVSREKKERFSLILESASTNQTSMYLCASRTGGPGNQPQHFGDGTRLSIL.